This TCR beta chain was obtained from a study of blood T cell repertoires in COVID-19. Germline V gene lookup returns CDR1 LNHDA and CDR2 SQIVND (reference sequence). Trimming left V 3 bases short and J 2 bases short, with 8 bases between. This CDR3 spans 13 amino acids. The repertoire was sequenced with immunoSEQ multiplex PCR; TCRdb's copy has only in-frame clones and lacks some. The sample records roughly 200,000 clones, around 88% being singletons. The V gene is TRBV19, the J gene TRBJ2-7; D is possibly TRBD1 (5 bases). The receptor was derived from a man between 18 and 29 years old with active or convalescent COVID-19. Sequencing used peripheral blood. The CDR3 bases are TGTGCCAGTAGTATTGGGGCAGCCTACGAGCAGTACTTC. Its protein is CASSIGAAYEQYF. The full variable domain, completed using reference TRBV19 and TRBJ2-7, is DGGITQSPKYLFRKEGQNVTLSCEQNLNHDAMYWYRQDPGQGLRLIYYSQIVNDFQKGDIAEGYSVSREKKESFPLTVTSAQKNPTAFYLCASSIGAAYEQYFGPGTRLTVT.